One T cell receptor beta chain is described in this entry. This sample was taken from a study of blood T cell repertoires in COVID-19. Study as a whole: Donors in the United States, Italy and Spain gave samples during acute or convalescent COVID-19.

The CDR3 is 15 amino acids. V shed 5 bases, J shed 5 bases, and the junction held 10 bases outside the gene matches. Looked up from germline, CDR1 is SGHTA and CDR2 is FQGNSA. Sequencing used immunoSEQ multiplex PCR; TCRdb keeps in-frame clones, though not all of them. Among 90,000 or so clones, 65% to 85% were seen once, and the ten largest hold around 27%. This TCR was recovered from an elderly man with active or convalescent COVID-19. The sequencing input was peripheral blood. The chain uses TRBV7-2 and TRBJ1-2, with 8 bases matching TRBD1. This CDR3 reads CASSVNRGSRYGYTF. The CDR3 bases are TGTGCCAGCAGCGTCAACAGGGGGTCAAGATATGGCTACACCTTC.